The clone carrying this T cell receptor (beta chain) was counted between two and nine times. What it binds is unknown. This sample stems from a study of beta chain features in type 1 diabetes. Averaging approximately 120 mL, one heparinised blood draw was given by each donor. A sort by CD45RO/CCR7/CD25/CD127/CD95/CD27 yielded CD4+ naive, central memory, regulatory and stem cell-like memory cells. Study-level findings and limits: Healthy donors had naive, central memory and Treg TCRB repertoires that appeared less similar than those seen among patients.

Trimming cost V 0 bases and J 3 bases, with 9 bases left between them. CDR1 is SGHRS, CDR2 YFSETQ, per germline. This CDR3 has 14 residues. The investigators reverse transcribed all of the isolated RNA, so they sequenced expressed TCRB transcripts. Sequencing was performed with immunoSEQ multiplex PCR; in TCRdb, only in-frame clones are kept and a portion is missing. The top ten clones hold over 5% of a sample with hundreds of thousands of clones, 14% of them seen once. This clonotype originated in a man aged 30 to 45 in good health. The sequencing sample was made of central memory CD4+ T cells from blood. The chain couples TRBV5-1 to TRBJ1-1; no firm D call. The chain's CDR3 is CASSLAGLHTEAFF. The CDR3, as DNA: TGCGCCAGCAGCTTGGCCGGGTTGCACACTGAAGCTTTCTTT.